These 10 T cell receptor beta chains share one sample of origin, sequenced in a study of T cell responses to AZD1222 COVID-19 vaccine. Clones were read by immunoSEQ multiplex PCR, and TCRdb kept only the in-frame ones, dropping some. The sample records 100,000 to 150,000 clones, 90% being singletons. Sequenced here: peripheral blood, sampled on day 0 of MenACWY control vaccination. The receptors come from an adult in good health.

This chain links TRBV7-9 with TRBJ1-4; TRBD1 agrees at 7 bases. After removal of 5 bases from V and 4 bases from J, the junction contained 7 bases not matched to a gene. CDR1 is SEHNR, CDR2 FQNEAQ, per germline (reference sequence). The CDR3 spans 15 residues. CDR3 sequence reads: CASSTGTAVNEKLFF. The CDR3 DNA sequence: TGTGCCAGCAGCACCGGGACAGCCGTTAATGAAAAACTGTTTTTT.

J is TRBJ1-1 and V is TRBV6-5, with D possibly matching TRBD1 (5 bases). Trimming took 6 bases from V and 1 from J, leaving 9 bases between them. CDR1 is MNHEY and CDR2 is SVGAGI in the germline V gene. The CDR3 runs 13 residues. DNA of the CDR3: TGTGCCAGCAGAACAGGCGGGAACACTGAAGCTTTCTTT. The encoded protein is CASRTGGNTEAFF.

The sample holds one count of this clone. The chain links TRBV6-2 or TRBV6-3 to TRBJ1-1; possible D gene TRBD1, 6 bases. The germline V gene encodes CDR1 MNHEY and CDR2 SVGEGT. This CDR3 is built from 14 residues. With 6 bases removed from V and 0 bases from J, the gap between germline ends came to 11 bases. The CDR3: CASSLQGMNTEAFF. The CDR3 DNA reads as TGTGCCAGCAGCCTACAGGGCATGAACACTGAAGCTTTCTTT.

This rearrangement joins TRBV18 to TRBJ2-2; D ambiguous. V was pared by 1 base and J by 1 base, with 10 bases between. Germline-derived CDR1 and CDR2 are KGHSH and LQKENI. This CDR3 has 16 amino acids. In nucleotides, the CDR3 is TGTGCCAGCTCACCACAAGCCCAGCTGAACACCGGGGAGCTGTTTTTT. Translation gives CASSPQAQLNTGELFF.

This chain uses TRBV6-5 with TRBJ2-1; TRBD1 agrees at 9 bases. Germline V CDR1 and CDR2: MNHEY, SVGAGI. This CDR3 is 15 amino acids long. J was trimmed by 3 bases and V by 7 bases; bases with no gene match: 7. The CDR3 DNA is TGTGCCAGCATCTCATTGGGACAGGGCTACAATGAGCAGTTCTTC. This gives the protein CASISLGQGYNEQFF.

This clone was recorded only once. This chain links TRBV11-2 with TRBJ2-2; possibly TRBD1 for D (6 bases). Germline CDR1 and CDR2: SGHAT and FQNNGV. V was clipped by 3 bases and J by 7 bases, with 12 bases between them. The CDR3 extends over 14 amino acids. In DNA, the CDR3 is TGTGCCAGCAGCTTCACCAGGGGTAACGGGGAGCTGTTTTTT. Protein: CASSFTRGNGELFF.

The chain employs TRBV5-1 and TRBJ2-5; a possible D gene is TRBD2 (6 bases). The CDR3 runs to 17 residues. V was pared by 1 base and J by 2 bases, with 18 bases between. The V gene's germline CDR1 is SGHRS and CDR2 YFSETQ. DNA of the CDR3: TGCGCCAGCAGCTTGCGCGGCGGGGATATCCCACAAGAGACCCAGTACTTC. Translated, it gives CASSLRGGDIPQETQYF.

The rearrangement uses TRBV19 and TRBJ2-5; D not certain. The V and J ends lost 3 bases and 2 bases respectively, with 4 bases between them. CDR1 is LNHDA and CDR2 is SQIVND in the germline V gene (reference sequence). The CDR3 loop spans 12 amino acids. CDR3 residues: CASSMDQETQYF. In DNA form, the CDR3 reads TGTGCCAGTAGTATGGATCAAGAGACCCAGTACTTC.

This clone was seen a handful of times. The chain couples TRBV21-1 to TRBJ1-5; TRBD1 is the table's D call, not checked against the DNA. TRBV21-1 is given as a pseudogene. The CDR3 has 14 amino acids. CDR3 bases: TGTGCCAGCAGCAAAGAGCCAGGGATTCAGCCCCAGCATTTT. Translating gives CASSKEPGIQPQHF.

This chain connects TRBV6-5 to TRBJ1-6, with TRBD1 matching 10 bases. Germline trimming cut 4 bases from V and 5 bases from J; bases unmatched to any gene: 5. CDR3 length equals 16 residues. The germline V gene has CDR1 MNHEY and CDR2 SVGAGI. CDR3 region: CASSFLGQGDNSPLHF. CDR3 bases: TGTGCCAGCAGTTTTCTAGGACAGGGGGATAATTCACCCCTCCACTTT.